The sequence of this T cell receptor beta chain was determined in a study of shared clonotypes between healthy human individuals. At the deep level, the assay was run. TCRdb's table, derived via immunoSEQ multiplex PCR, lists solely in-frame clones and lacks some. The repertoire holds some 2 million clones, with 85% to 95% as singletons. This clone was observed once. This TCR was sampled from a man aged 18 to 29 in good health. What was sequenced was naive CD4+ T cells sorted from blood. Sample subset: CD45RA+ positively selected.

In nucleotides, the CDR3 is TGCGCCAGCAGCTCCGCTGGGGGGTTCCTAGAGACCCAGTACTTC. Its protein product is CASSSAGGFLETQYF. The chain joins TRBV5-1 to TRBJ2-5; TRBD2 is a possible D gene (6 bases). The CDR3 contains 15 residues. Germline lookup yields CDR1 SGHRS and CDR2 YFSETQ. Trimming stripped 3 bases from V and 4 bases from J, with 16 bases between.